This T cell receptor (beta chain) was identified during a study of tumor and adjacent non-tumor tissue in lung cancer. Overall study: Each sample yielded around 4.2 million productive TCRbeta reads on average.

A modified ARM-PCR protocol with three rounds of nested PCR amplified TCRbeta. TCRdb independently ran MiXCR on the multiplex PCR reads; one entry per CDR3 protein. The sample comprises 55,000 to 75,000 distinct CDR3 sequences, around 60% of which are singletons, and around 20% rests with the top ten. This sample's RNA came from whole unsorted tissue. A remark on this clonotype: One base away lies a much larger clone, so this may be a sequencing read error.

The CDR3 consists of 15 residues. Germline lookup yields CDR1 MNHEY and CDR2 SVGEGT. V shed 5 bases and J 9 bases; nucleotides not matched to a gene: 8. Sequences were obtained from lung tumor tissue. This chain joins TRBV6-2 or TRBV6-3 and TRBJ2-5; TRBD2 aligns across 14 bases. The clonotype comes from a man aged 50-59 years with non-small cell lung cancer. CDR3 in DNA: TGTGCCAGCAGTCCGGGACTAGCGGGAGTCGGGGCCCAGTACTTC. Protein: CASSPGLAGVGAQYF.